Each of the 21 T cell receptor beta chains below was sequenced from the same sample in a study of T cell responses to AZD1222 COVID-19 vaccine. Generated by immunoSEQ multiplex PCR, the TCRdb table keeps only in-frame clones and is missing some. The table shows roughly 120,000 clones, with 85% to 95% occurring only once. The sequencing here drew on peripheral blood, taken on day 0 of AZD1222 vaccination. The receptors were sampled from an adult in good health.

V gene TRBV5-1 combines with J gene TRBJ1-1, with unresolved D. The CDR3 totals 14 residues. The ends were cut back, 2 bases at V and 1 base at J, with 9 bases in the middle. Germline CDR1 is SGHRS and CDR2 is YFSETQ. This chain's CDR3 is CASSFGLGNTEAFF. In DNA form, the CDR3 reads TGCGCCAGCAGCTTTGGCCTTGGGAACACTGAAGCTTTCTTT.

The CDR3 DNA reads as TGTGCCAGCAGTTCCGGCGGAGATACGCAGTATTTT. The encoded protein is CASSSGGDTQYF. The rearrangement uses TRBV27 and TRBJ2-3; D is uncertain. The V gene lost 4 bases and the J gene lost 5 bases, with 7 bases spanning the gap. This CDR3 region has 12 residues. Germline CDR1 reads MNHEY; CDR2 reads SMNVEV (reference sequence).

This clone was counted only a few times. V gene TRBV27 combines with J gene TRBJ1-1; 8 positions match TRBD1. The CDR3 runs to 16 residues. After removal of 0 bases from V and 6 bases from J, the junction contained 9 bases not matched to a gene. The germline CDR1 and CDR2 sequences are MNHEY and SMNVEV (reference sequence). The DNA for the CDR3 is TGTGCCAGCAGTTTATCGGCAGGGGGCATCTACGCTGAAGCTTTCTTT. It is translated as CASSLSAGGIYAEAFF.

The chain employs TRBV27 and TRBJ1-1; 10 nucleotides align to TRBD1. The germline CDR1 and CDR2 sequences are MNHEY and SMNVEV (reference sequence). V gave up 1 base and J gave up 5 bases; unmatched junction bases: 7. The CDR3 length is 16 residues. The CDR3 loop is CASSLYDRGQGTEAFF. As DNA, the CDR3 is TGTGCCAGCAGTTTATATGACAGGGGGCAGGGGACTGAAGCTTTCTTT.

This chain connects TRBV5-1 to TRBJ1-2, with TRBD1 identical over 8 bases. The length of the CDR3 is 14 residues. Trimming took 4 bases from V and 4 from J; bases not matched to a gene: 6. Germline CDR1 and CDR2: SGHRS and YFSETQ. CDR3 DNA: TGCGCCAGCAGCCCTGCAGGGGGCCTCTATGGCTACACCTTC. It codes for CASSPAGGLYGYTF.

The chain links TRBV6-5 to TRBJ2-5; D is unresolved. V lost 6 bases and J lost 0, with 11 bases in between. The CDR3 covers 14 residues. The germline V gene encodes CDR1 MNHEY and CDR2 SVGAGI. The CDR3 region is CASSPQTYQETQYF. For the CDR3, the DNA is TGTGCCAGCAGCCCACAAACTTACCAAGAGACCCAGTACTTC.

The chain carries TRBV4-2 and TRBJ2-1; the D gene is possibly TRBD1 (5 bases). V was clipped by 1 base and J by 9 bases, with 10 bases between them. Per the germline V gene, CDR1 is LGHNA and CDR2 is YNFKEQ. CDR3 length: 13 residues. The CDR3: CASSQGTTGEQFF. CDR3 DNA sequence: TGTGCCAGCAGCCAAGGCACTACAGGTGAGCAGTTCTTC.

The V call is TRBV27, the J call TRBJ2-3; D ambiguous. V shed 7 bases and J shed 2 bases, with 4 bases lying between them. From germline, CDR1 is MNHEY and CDR2 SMNVEV (reference sequence). The CDR3 covers 11 residues. This CDR3 is CASTNTDTQYF. DNA for the CDR3: TGTGCCAGCACCAACACAGATACGCAGTATTTT.

This CDR3 is CAWSVLGSQRSTF. CDR3 sequence (DNA): TGTGCCTGGAGTGTATTGGGCAGCCAGAGGAGCACCTTC. The chain carries TRBV30 and TRBJ1-2; D remains unclear. The CDR3 consists of 13 residues. Trimming took 0 bases from V and 13 from J, leaving 18 bases between them. Germline V lookup: CDR1 GTSNPN, CDR2 SVGIG (reference sequence).

The chain has TRBV25-1 and TRBJ2-7; D may be TRBD2 (5 bases). CDR3 length equals 12 residues. V shed 3 bases and J shed 4 bases, with 7 bases lying between them. CDR1 and CDR2 (germline): MGHDK, SYGVNS. This chain's CDR3 is CASSDRGYEQYF. The CDR3 bases are TGTGCCAGCAGTGATCGGGGATACGAGCAGTACTTC.

The chain joins TRBV28 to TRBJ2-7; D is undetermined. The CDR3 contains 12 residues. The germline V and J ends were trimmed by 5 bases and 4 bases, with 9 bases remaining between them. Per germline, CDR1 MDHEN and CDR2 SYDVKM. The CDR3 nucleotides read TGTGCCAGCAGTCCCGACTCGTACGAGCAGTACTTC. This gives the protein CASSPDSYEQYF. Complete variable domain (other parts from reference TRBV28 and TRBJ2-7): DVKVTQSSRYLVKRTGEKVFLECVQDMDHENMFWYRQDPGLGLRLIYFSYDVKMKEKGDIPEGYSVSREKKERFSLILESASTNQTSMYLCASSPDSYEQYFGPGTRLTVT.

The CDR3 region is CATSDFSYYEQFF. The CDR3, as DNA: TGTGCCACCAGTGATTTTTCTTACTATGAGCAGTTCTTC. The rearrangement uses TRBV24-1 and TRBJ2-1, with no clear D. Germline V gives CDR1 KGHDR, CDR2 SFDVKD. V lost 1 base and J 8 bases, leaving 8 bases between the germline ends. The CDR3 is 13 residues long.

The chain uses TRBV11-2 and TRBJ2-7, with D tentatively TRBD2 (6 bases). CDR3 length: 15 residues. Germline V lookup: CDR1 SGHAT, CDR2 FQNNGV. Trimming shortened V by 5 bases and J by 2 bases, and 16 bases separated the two germline ends. The CDR3 nucleotides are TGTGCCAGCAGCGAGTTCCGGACTAAAGCCTACGAGCAGTACTTC. This encodes CASSEFRTKAYEQYF. The full variable domain, in which reference TRBV11-2 and TRBJ2-7 provide the parts outside the CDR3, is EAGVAQSPRYKIIEKRQSVAFWCNPISGHATLYWYQQILGQGPKLLIQFQNNGVVDDSQLPKDRFSAERLKGVDSTLKIQPAKLEDSAVYLCASSEFRTKAYEQYFGPGTRLTVT.

The V gene is TRBV27, the J gene TRBJ2-1; D is perhaps TRBD2 (5 bases). Germline V gene lookup returns CDR1 MNHEY and CDR2 SMNVEV (reference sequence). V was clipped by 6 bases and J by 7 bases, with 22 bases between them. CDR3 length: 16 amino acids. The chain's CDR3 is CASRVGAEGLSNEQFF. The CDR3 DNA reads as TGTGCCAGCAGAGTAGGCGCCGAGGGCCTGTCAAATGAGCAGTTCTTC.

The V gene is TRBV29-1, the J gene TRBJ2-7, with 9 bases aligning to TRBD1. CDR1 and CDR2 (germline): SQVTM, ANQGSEA. The CDR3 has 14 residues. The ends lost 6 bases at V and 1 base at J; junction bases unmatched: 7. Written as DNA, the CDR3 is TGCAGCGTAGTCACCGGGACAGGGTCCTACGAGCAGTACTTC. Residues: CSVVTGTGSYEQYF.

The genes are TRBV2 and TRBJ2-7; D possibly corresponds to TRBD2 (5 bases). Trimming pared 5 bases from V and 7 bases from J, leaving 12 bases between. Germline V gives CDR1 SNHLY, CDR2 FYNNEI. The CDR3 is 12 amino acids. The CDR3 nucleotides read TGTGCCAGCAGTATAACCCCGGGGGAGCAGTACTTC. Amino acid sequence: CASSITPGEQYF.

The chain is built from TRBV29-1 and TRBJ1-3, with 7 bases identical to TRBD1. The germline gives CDR1 SQVTM, CDR2 ANQGSEA. The CDR3 consists of 15 residues. J was trimmed by 4 bases and V by 5 bases; bases with no gene match: 11. This chain's CDR3 is CSVTEARGIGNTIYF. Written as DNA, the CDR3 is TGCAGCGTTACAGAAGCCAGGGGGATAGGAAACACCATATATTTT.

The chain is built from TRBV23-1 and TRBJ2-3, with 10 bases that match TRBD2. TRBV23-1 is sorted into the ORF group, with uncertain function. V dropped 0 bases and J dropped 3; count of bases not matched to a gene: 3. The CDR3 is 16 residues long. The CDR3 protein is CASSQSTSGITDTQYF. CDR3 bases: TGCGCCAGCAGTCAATCTACTAGCGGGATTACAGATACGCAGTATTTT.

CDR3 amino acids: CASSRDRESNTIYF. CDR3 nucleotides: TGTGCCAGCAGCCGGGACAGGGAAAGTAACACCATATATTTT. The gene calls are TRBV11-2 and TRBJ1-3; 9 nucleotides match TRBD1. Germline V CDR1 and CDR2: SGHAT, FQNNGV. The ends lost 5 bases at V and 7 bases at J; junction bases unmatched: 6. The CDR3 totals 14 residues.

The chain couples TRBV15 to TRBJ1-1; D gene unclear. Per germline, CDR1 LNHNV and CDR2 YYDKDF (reference sequence). The CDR3 consists of 15 residues. V was cut by 0 bases and J by 5 bases, with 13 bases left in between. CDR3 bases: TGTGCCACCAGCAGAGATCGGGGTCTGGGAACTGAAGCTTTCTTT. Its protein is CATSRDRGLGTEAFF.

The chain has TRBV3-1 (or the pseudogene TRBV3-2) and TRBJ1-4, with TRBD1 as a possible D gene (5 bases). Trimming stripped 2 bases from V and 3 bases from J, with 7 bases between. The CDR3 is 14 residues long. The germline gives CDR1 LGHDT, CDR2 YNNKEL (reference sequence). CDR3 amino acids: CASSQRGANEKLFF. The CDR3, as DNA: TGTGCCAGCAGCCAAAGGGGAGCTAATGAAAAACTGTTTTTT.